A selection of T cell receptor beta chains follows, all from one sample in a study of spatial heterogeneity in lung cancer. MiXCR, run by TCRdb on the 5' RACE reads, gives a single entry per CDR3 protein. This table holds about 12,000 distinct CDR3 sequences, approximately 4.6% found once. Sequenced material: lung tumor tissue, taken at surgery. These receptor sequences come from a male donor with early-stage non-small cell lung cancer. Each CDR3 is given without its conserved first and last residue.

TRBV3-2	TRBJ1-2	ASSLGRVYGYT
TRBV9	TRBJ2-1	ASSEQGELYYNEQF
TRBV28	TRBJ2-7	ASSVGTPWRYEQY
TRBV6-5	TRBJ2-1	ASSAVNAGNEQF
TRBV12-3/TRBV12-4	TRBJ2-7	ASSFPRGESEQY
TRBV19	TRBJ1-5	ASSRGRRSNQPQH
TRBV11-2	TRBJ2-5	ASSRRGATQY
TRBV7-8	TRBJ2-5	ASSEGLAGGFQETQY
TRBV29-1	TRBJ2-3	SVEGTRGGPDTQY
TRBV7-2	TRBJ1-2	ASSLGRALEWT
TRBV28	TRBJ2-1	ASSIHFRDGPNEQF
TRBV6-5	TRBJ2-2	ASSFVGGYPNTGELF
TRBV28	TRBJ2-7	ASSYTSRISYEQY
TRBV7-9	TRBJ1-1	ASSSAPGTEAF
TRBV20-1	TRBJ2-3	SARLQRNTDTQY
TRBV12-3/TRBV12-4	TRBJ1-2	ASSPHQNYGYT